These T cell receptor beta chains were read from a single sample in a study of technical replicates of blood from a handful of donors. TCRdb keeps only in-frame clones here, not all; method: immunoSEQ multiplex PCR. The sample comprises around 79,000 clones, over 75% of which are singletons, and 0.25% rests with the top ten. Sequencing was carried out using T cells isolated from PBMCs. These receptors were obtained from a human donor in good health. CDR3s include the opening cysteine and the closing phenylalanine or tryptophan. A D gene is named only where the DNA matches it firmly. The size field is filled for only some rows; it gives once, few, many or a size class.

abundance,d_gene,v_gene,j_gene,CDR3aa,CDR3nt
-,-,TRBV21-1,TRBJ2-7,CASSKGGSYF,TGTGCCAGCAGCAAAGGGGGCTCGTACTTC
-,TRBD1,TRBV11-3,TRBJ2-1,CASSQDRGYYNEQFF,TGTGCCAGCAGCCAAGACAGGGGCTACTACAATGAGCAGTTCTTC
-,-,TRBV5-1,TRBJ2-7,CASSLEGVPSYEQYF,TGCGCCAGCAGTCTGGAGGGAGTCCCCTCCTACGAGCAGTACTTC
-,-,TRBV4-1,TRBJ1-5,CASSQVWPPGVQPQHF,TGCGCCAGCAGCCAAGTTTGGCCCCCAGGCGTTCAGCCCCAGCATTTT
-,TRBD1,TRBV7-9,TRBJ1-4,CASSFDRAGNEKLFF,TGTGCCAGCAGCTTCGACAGGGCCGGTAATGAAAAACTGTTTTTT
-,TRBD2,TRBV7-9,TRBJ2-2,CASSGRTSVYTGELFF,TGTGCCAGCAGCGGGCGGACTAGCGTATACACCGGGGAGCTGTTTTTT
-,-,TRBV10-1,TRBJ1-4,CASTPTPNRISPDEKLFF,TGCGCCAGCACCCCAACCCCGAACAGGATCTCCCCCGATGAAAAACTGTTTTTT
-,-,TRBV28,TRBJ2-3,CASSLGNTRRGTQYF,TGTGCCAGCAGTTTGGGGAATACTCGAAGGGGCACGCAGTATTTT
-,TRBD2,TRBV7-8,TRBJ2-7,CASSWLADYEQYF,TGTGCCAGCAGTTGGCTAGCGGACTACGAGCAGTACTTC
-,-,TRBV7-9,TRBJ2-1,CASRTLRGSYNEQFF,TGTGCCAGCAGGACCCTTCGGGGGAGCTACAATGAGCAGTTCTTC
-,TRBD1,TRBV4-1,TRBJ2-3,CASRDRGNTDTQYF,TGCGCCAGCAGAGACAGGGGGAACACAGATACGCAGTATTTT
-,TRBD1,TRBV6-6,TRBJ2-2,CASSWDRGNTGELFF,TGTGCCAGCAGTTGGGACAGGGGAAACACCGGGGAGCTGTTTTTT
-,TRBD2,TRBV5-4,TRBJ2-1,CASSPVVEPGLATSYNEQFF,TGTGCCAGCAGCCCAGTTGTAGAGCCGGGACTAGCGACCTCCTACAATGAGCAGTTCTTC
-,-,TRBV30,TRBJ1-1,CAWSVEISTEAFF,TGTGCCTGGAGTGTGGAGATATCTACTGAAGCTTTCTTT
-,TRBD2,TRBV25-1,TRBJ2-2,CASAPSGRRAGELFF,TGTGCCAGCGCACCTAGCGGGAGACGGGCTGGGGAGCTGTTTTTT
once,-,TRBV7-2,TRBJ2-7,CASSLAPVYEQYF,TGTGCCAGCAGCTTAGCGCCAGTCTACGAGCAGTACTTC
once,-,TRBV6-4,TRBJ2-2,CASSEIGRSGELFF,TGTGCCAGCAGTGAGATTGGCAGGTCCGGGGAGCTGTTTTTT
-,-,TRBV5-1,TRBJ2-3,CASSTLERAADTQYF,TGCGCCAGTTCTACACTAGAGCGGGCCGCAGATACGCAGTATTTT
-,TRBD1,TRBV2,TRBJ2-5,CASSDAGTGVETQYF,TGTGCCAGCAGTGACGCAGGGACAGGGGTAGAGACCCAGTACTTC
-,-,TRBV5-1,TRBJ2-7,CASSPTPGDLLAYEQYF,TGCGCCAGCAGCCCCACGCCGGGGGACCTCCTCGCCTACGAGCAGTACTTC